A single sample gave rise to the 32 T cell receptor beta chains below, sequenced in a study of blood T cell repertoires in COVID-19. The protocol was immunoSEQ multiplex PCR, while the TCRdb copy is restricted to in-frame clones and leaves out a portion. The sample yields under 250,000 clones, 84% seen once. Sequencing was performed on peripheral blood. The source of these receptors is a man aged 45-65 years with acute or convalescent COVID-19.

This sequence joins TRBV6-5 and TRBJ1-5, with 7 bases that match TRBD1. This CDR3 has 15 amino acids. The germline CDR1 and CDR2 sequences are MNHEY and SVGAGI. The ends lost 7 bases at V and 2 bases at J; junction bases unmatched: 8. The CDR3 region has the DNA TGTGCCAGCAAAGAATCCGGGACAGGCAATCAGCCCCAGCATTTT. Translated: CASKESGTGNQPQHF.

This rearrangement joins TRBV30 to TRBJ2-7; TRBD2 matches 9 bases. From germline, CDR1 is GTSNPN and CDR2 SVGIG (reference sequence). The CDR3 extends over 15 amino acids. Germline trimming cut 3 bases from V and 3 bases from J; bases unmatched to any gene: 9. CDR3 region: CAWRLSGRPLYEQYF. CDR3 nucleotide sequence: TGTGCCTGGAGACTGAGCGGGAGGCCTCTCTACGAGCAGTACTTC. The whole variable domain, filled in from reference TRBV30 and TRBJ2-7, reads SQTIHQWPATLVQPVGSPLSLECTVEGTSNPNLYWYRQAAGRGLQLLFYSVGIGQISSEVPQNLSASRPQDRQFILSSKKLLLSDSGFYLCAWRLSGRPLYEQYFGPGTRLTVT.

This CDR3 reads CASSLEPGQEETQYF. In nucleotides, the CDR3 is TGTGCCAGCAGTTTGGAGCCGGGACAAGAAGAGACCCAGTACTTC. The chain couples TRBV28 to TRBJ2-5; maybe TRBD1 (6 bases). Germline V lookup: CDR1 MDHEN, CDR2 SYDVKM. V was clipped by 3 bases and J by 3 bases, with 14 bases between them. This CDR3 is built from 15 residues.

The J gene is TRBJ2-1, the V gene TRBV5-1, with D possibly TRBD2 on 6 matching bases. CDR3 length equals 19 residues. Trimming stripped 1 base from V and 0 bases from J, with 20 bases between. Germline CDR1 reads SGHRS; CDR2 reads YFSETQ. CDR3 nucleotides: TGCGCCAGCAGCTTGAGGGCCTTTAGCGGCTGGAGCTCCTACAATGAGCAGTTCTTC. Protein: CASSLRAFSGWSSYNEQFF.

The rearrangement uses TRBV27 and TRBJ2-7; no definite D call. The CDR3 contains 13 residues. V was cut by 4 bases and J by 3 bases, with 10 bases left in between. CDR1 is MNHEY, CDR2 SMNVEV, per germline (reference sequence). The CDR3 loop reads CASSYGLRYEQYF. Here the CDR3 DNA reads TGTGCCAGCAGTTACGGGTTGCGCTACGAGCAGTACTTC.

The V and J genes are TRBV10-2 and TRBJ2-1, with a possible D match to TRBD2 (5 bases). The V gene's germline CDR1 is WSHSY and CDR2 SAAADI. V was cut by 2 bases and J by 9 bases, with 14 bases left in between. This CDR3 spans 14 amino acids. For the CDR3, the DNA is TGCGCCAGCAGTGAGATGGTGCAACGGGGTGAGCAGTTCTTC. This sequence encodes CASSEMVQRGEQFF.

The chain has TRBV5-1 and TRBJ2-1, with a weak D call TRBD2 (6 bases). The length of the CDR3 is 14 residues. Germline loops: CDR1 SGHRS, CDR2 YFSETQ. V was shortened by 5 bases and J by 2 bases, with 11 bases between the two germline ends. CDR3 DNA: TGCGCCAGCAGTATTAGCGGTGCCTACAATGAGCAGTTCTTC. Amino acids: CASSISGAYNEQFF.

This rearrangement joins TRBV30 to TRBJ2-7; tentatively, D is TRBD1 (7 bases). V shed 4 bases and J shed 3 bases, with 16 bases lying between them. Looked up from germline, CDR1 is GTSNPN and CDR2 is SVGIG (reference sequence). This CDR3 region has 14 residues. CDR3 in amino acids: CAWKIGRDSYEQYF. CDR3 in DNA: TGTGCCTGGAAGATCGGGCGGGACAGCTACGAGCAGTACTTC.

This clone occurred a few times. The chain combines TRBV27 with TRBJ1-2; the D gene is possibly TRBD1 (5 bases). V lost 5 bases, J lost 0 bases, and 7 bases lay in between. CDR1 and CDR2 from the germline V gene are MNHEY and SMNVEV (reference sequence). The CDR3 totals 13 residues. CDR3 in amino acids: CASSVRANYGYTF. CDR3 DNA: TGTGCCAGCAGTGTCAGGGCTAACTATGGCTACACCTTC.

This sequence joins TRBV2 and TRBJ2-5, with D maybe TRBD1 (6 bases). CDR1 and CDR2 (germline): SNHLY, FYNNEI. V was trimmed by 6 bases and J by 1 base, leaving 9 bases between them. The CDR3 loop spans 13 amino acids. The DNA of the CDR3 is TGTGCCAGCAGCGTACAGGGCCAAGAGACCCAGTACTTC. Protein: CASSVQGQETQYF.

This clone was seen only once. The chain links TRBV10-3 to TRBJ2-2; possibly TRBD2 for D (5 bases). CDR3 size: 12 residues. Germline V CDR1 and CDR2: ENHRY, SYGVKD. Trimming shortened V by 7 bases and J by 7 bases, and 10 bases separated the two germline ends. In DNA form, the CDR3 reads TGTGCCATCAACGAGGGCCACGGGGAGCTGTTTTTT. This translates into CAINEGHGELFF.

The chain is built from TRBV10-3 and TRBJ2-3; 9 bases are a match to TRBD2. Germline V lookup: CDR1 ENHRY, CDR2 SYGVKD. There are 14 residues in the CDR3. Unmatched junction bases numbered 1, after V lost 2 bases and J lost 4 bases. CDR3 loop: CAISEERGADTQYF. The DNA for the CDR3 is TGTGCCATCAGTGAGGAGCGGGGGGCAGATACGCAGTATTTT.

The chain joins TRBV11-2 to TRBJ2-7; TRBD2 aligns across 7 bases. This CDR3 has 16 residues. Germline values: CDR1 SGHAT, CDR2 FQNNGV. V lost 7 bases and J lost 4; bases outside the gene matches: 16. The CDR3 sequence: CASTQGRGSRRYEQYF. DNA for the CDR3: TGTGCCAGCACCCAGGGTCGCGGGAGCAGGAGATACGAGCAGTACTTC.

For the CDR3, the DNA is TGTGCCAGCAGTGAAATATCTCCGGGACAGGGGTTCTCCTATAATTCACCCCTCCACTTT. This gives the protein CASSEISPGQGFSYNSPLHF. The chain joins TRBV2 to TRBJ1-6, with 10 bases fitting TRBD1. The V segment lost 2 bases and the J segment 0 bases; nucleotides outside the gene matches: 10. The CDR3 consists of 20 residues. In germline, CDR1 is SNHLY, CDR2 FYNNEI.

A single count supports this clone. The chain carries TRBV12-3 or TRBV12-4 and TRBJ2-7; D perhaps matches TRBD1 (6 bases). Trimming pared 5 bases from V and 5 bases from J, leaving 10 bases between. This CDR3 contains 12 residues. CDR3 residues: CASSPRGDEQYF. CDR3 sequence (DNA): TGTGCCAGCAGTCCCAGGGGTGACGAGCAGTACTTC.

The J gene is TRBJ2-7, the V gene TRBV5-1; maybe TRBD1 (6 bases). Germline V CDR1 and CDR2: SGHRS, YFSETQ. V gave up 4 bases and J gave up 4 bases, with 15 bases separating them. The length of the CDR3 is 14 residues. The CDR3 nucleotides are TGCGCCAGCAGCCCGTGGCAGGGGAATTACGAGCAGTACTTC. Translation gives CASSPWQGNYEQYF.

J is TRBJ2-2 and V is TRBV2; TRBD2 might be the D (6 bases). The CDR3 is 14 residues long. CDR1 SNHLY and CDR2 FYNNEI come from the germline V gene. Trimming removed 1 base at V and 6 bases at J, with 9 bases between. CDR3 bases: TGTGCCAGCAGTGAAGAAAGACTAGCCGGGGAGCTGTTTTTT. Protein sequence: CASSEERLAGELFF.

The CDR3 nucleotides read TGCGCCAGCAGTGCAGGGGGCGATCAGCCCCAGCATTTT. It specifies CASSAGGDQPQHF. The gene calls are TRBV5-1 and TRBJ1-5; 8 nucleotides match TRBD1. Germline trimming cut 5 bases from V and 5 bases from J; bases unmatched to any gene: 3. Germline CDR1 and CDR2: SGHRS and YFSETQ. The CDR3 totals 13 residues.

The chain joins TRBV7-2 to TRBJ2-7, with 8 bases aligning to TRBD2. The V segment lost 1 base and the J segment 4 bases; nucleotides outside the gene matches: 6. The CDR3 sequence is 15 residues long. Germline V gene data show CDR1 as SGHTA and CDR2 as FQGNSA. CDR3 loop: CASSLGVGGGYEQYF. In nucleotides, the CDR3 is TGTGCCAGCAGCTTAGGTGTAGGCGGGGGGTACGAGCAGTACTTC.

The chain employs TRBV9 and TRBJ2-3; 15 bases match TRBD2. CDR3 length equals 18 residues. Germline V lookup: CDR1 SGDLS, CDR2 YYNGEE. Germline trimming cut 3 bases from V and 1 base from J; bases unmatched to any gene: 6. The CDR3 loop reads CASSDGLAGGHGTDTQYF. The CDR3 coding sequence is TGTGCCAGCAGCGACGGACTAGCGGGGGGGCACGGCACAGATACGCAGTATTTT.

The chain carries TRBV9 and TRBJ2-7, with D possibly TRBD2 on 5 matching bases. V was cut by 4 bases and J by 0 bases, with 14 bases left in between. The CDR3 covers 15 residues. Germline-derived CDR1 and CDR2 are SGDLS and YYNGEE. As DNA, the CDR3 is TGTGCCAGCAGCTCCCCACTAGACAACTCCTACGAGCAGTACTTC. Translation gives CASSSPLDNSYEQYF.

The CDR3 coding sequence is TGTGCCAGCAGCCTCCAGGCGGGGTTGGGCTACACCTTC. It yields the protein CASSLQAGLGYTF. This chain joins TRBV11-2 and TRBJ1-2; D is unresolved. There are 13 residues in the CDR3. Germline V lookup: CDR1 SGHAT, CDR2 FQNNGV. Trimming pared 5 bases from V and 8 bases from J, leaving 15 bases between.

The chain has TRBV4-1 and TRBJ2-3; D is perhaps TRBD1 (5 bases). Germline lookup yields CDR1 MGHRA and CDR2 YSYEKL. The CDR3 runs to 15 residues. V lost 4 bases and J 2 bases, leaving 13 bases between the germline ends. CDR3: CASSPRGLNTDTQYF. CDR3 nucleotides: TGCGCCAGCAGCCCTAGGGGCCTAAACACAGATACGCAGTATTTT.

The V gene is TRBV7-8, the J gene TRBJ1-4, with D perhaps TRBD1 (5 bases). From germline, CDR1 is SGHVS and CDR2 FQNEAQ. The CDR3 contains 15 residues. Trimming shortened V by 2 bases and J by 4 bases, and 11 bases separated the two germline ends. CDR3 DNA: TGTGCCAGCAGCTTATCCGGGGGGGGTAATGAAAAACTGTTTTTT. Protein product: CASSLSGGGNEKLFF. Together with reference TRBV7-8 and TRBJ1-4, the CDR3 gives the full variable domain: GAGVSQSPRYKVAKRGQDVALRCDPISGHVSLFWYQQALGQGPEFLTYFQNEAQLDKSGLPSDRFFAERPEGSVSTLKIQRTQQEDSAVYLCASSLSGGGNEKLFFGSGTQLSVL.

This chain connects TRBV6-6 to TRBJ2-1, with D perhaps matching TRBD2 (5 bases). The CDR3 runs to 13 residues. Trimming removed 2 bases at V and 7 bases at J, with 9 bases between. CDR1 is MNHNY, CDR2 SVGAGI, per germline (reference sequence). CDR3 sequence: CASSYDGGNEQFF. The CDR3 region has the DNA TGTGCCAGCAGTTACGACGGCGGGAATGAGCAGTTCTTC.

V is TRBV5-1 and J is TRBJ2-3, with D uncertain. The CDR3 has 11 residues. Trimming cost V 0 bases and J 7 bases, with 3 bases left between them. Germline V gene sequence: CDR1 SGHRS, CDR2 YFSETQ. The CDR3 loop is CASSLVNTQYF. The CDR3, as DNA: TGCGCCAGCAGCTTGGTAAATACGCAGTATTTT.

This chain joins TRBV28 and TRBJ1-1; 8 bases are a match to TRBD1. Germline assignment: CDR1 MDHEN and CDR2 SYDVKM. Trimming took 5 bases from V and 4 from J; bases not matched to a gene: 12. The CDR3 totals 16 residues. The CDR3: CASSPPPGGRVTEAFF. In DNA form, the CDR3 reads TGTGCCAGCAGTCCTCCGCCAGGGGGCAGAGTCACTGAAGCTTTCTTT.

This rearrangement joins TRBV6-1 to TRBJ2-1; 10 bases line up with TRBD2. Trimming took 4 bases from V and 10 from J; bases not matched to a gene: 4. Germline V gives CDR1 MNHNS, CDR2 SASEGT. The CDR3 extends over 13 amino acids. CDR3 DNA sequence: TGTGCCAGCAGTGGAGCACTAGCGGGGGAGCAGTTCTTC. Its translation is CASSGALAGEQFF.

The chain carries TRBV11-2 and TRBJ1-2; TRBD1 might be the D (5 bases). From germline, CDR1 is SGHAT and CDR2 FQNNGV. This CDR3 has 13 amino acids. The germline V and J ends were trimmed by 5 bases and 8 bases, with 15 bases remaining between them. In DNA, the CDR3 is TGTGCCAGCAGCCAGGGTTGGGGTAAAGGCTACACCTTC. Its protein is CASSQGWGKGYTF.

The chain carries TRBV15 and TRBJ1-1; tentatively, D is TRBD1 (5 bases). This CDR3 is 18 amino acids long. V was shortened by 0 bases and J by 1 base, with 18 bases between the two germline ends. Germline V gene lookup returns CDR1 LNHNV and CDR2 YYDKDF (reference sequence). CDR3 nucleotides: TGTGCCACCAGCAGAGAACTATCGGCGGGGCTGGAGAACACTGAAGCTTTCTTT. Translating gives CATSRELSAGLENTEAFF.

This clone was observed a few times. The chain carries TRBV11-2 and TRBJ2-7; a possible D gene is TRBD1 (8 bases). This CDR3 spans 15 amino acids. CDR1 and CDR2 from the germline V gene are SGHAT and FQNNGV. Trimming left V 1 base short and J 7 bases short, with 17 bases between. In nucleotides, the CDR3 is TGTGCCAGCAGCTTAGCAACAGGGGGGGGCTGGGAGCAGTACTTC. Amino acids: CASSLATGGGWEQYF.

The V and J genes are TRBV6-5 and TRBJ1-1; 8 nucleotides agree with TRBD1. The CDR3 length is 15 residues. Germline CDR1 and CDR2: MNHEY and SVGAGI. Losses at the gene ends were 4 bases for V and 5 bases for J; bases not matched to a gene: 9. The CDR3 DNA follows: TGTGCCAGCAGTTCCGACAGGGGCGAGGGGACTGAAGCTTTCTTT. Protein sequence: CASSSDRGEGTEAFF.